The sequence of this TCR beta chain was determined in a study of T cell responses to AZD1222 COVID-19 vaccine. Clones were sequenced by immunoSEQ multiplex PCR, and TCRdb holds only the in-frame ones, with some missing. The data hold roughly 120,000 clones, with roughly 85% observed a single time. The germline CDR1 and CDR2 sequences are DFQATT and SNEGSKA (reference sequence). V lost 3 bases and J 3 bases, leaving 6 bases between the germline ends. This CDR3 has 11 residues. The chain carries TRBV20-1 and TRBJ2-7; D gene ambiguous. This TCR came from an adult in good health. Sequenced material: peripheral blood, taken on day 0 of MenACWY control vaccination. The DNA of the CDR3 is TGCAGTGCTAGGATTGACTACGAGCAGTACTTC. It translates to CSARIDYEQYF.